Sequencing of this T cell receptor beta chain was carried out in a study of neurological immune-mediated disorders. Study-wide findings and caveats: Patients with HTLV-1-associated myelopathy had the highest level of TCR clonal expansion, whereas patients with multiple sclerosis had the lowest level, falling beneath the level found in healthy controls.

The V gene end was trimmed by 6 bases and the J gene end by 3 bases; junction bases not matched to a gene: 5. The CDR3 is made up of 14 amino acids. Per germline, CDR1 MNHNS and CDR2 SASEGT. At least ten counts were recorded for this clonotype. Antigen: not known. TCRdb ran MiXCR on the 5' RACE reads and lists one entry per CDR3 protein. This table holds fewer than 40,000 distinct CDR3 sequences, under 6% found once. The sample consisted of PBMCs. V is TRBV6-1 and J is TRBJ1-5; 7 bases fit TRBD1. The TCR sequence derives from a man aged 18 to 35 in good health. CDR3 residues: CASRSGQDNQPQHF. The CDR3 DNA follows: TGTGCCAGCAGGTCCGGACAGGACAATCAGCCCCAGCATTTT.